This is a list of T cell receptor beta chains from one sample in a study of Graves' ophthalmopathy and Graves' hyperthyroidism. TCRdb re-called the multiplex PCR reads with MiXCR, one entry per CDR3 protein. The sample records roughly 700,000 distinct CDR3 sequences, roughly two fifths being singletons. The specimen sequenced was peripheral blood. The receptors stem from an adult man with Graves' ophthalmopathy. Each CDR3 is given with its conserved first and last residue. The D gene is left open where the match is weak. Clone size is stated in some rows and not others, as once, few, many or a class when expanded.

CDR3 protein: CAASPGGNQPQHF
CDR3 DNA: TGTGCCGCATCCCCGGGGGGCAATCAGCCCCAGCATTTT
clone size: many
D gene: .
J gene: TRBJ1-5
V gene: TRBV24-1
CDR3 length: 13

CDR3 protein: CASSVGRDPGYEQYF
CDR3 DNA: TGTGCCAGCAGCGTAGGGAGGGACCCCGGCTACGAGCAGTACTTC
clone size: few
D gene: .
J gene: TRBJ2-7
V gene: TRBV9
CDR3 length: 15

CDR3 protein: CASSPGQGGFGELFF
CDR3 DNA: TGTGCCAGTAGTCCGGGACAGGGGGGCTTCGGGGAGCTGTTTTTT
clone size: .
D gene: TRBD1
J gene: TRBJ2-2
V gene: TRBV19
CDR3 length: 15

CDR3 protein: CASSYSSYVGEQYF
CDR3 DNA: TGTGCCAGCAGTTACTCGTCCTATGTGGGCGAGCAGTACTTC
clone size: .
D gene: .
J gene: TRBJ2-7
V gene: TRBV6-5
CDR3 length: 14

CDR3 protein: CASSLQGNYNEQFF
CDR3 DNA: TGTGCCAGCAGTTTACAGGGTAACTACAATGAGCAGTTCTTC
clone size: once
D gene: .
J gene: TRBJ2-1
V gene: TRBV7-3
CDR3 length: 14

CDR3 protein: CSARGGTGGEKLFF
CDR3 DNA: TGCAGTGCACGCGGCGGGACAGGAGGTGAAAAACTGTTTTTT
clone size: many
D gene: TRBD1
J gene: TRBJ1-4
V gene: TRBV20-1
CDR3 length: 14

CDR3 protein: CASSSYSQSSYGQYF
CDR3 DNA: TGTGCCAGCAGCTCATACTCACAGAGCTCCTACGGGCAGTACTTC
clone size: .
D gene: .
J gene: TRBJ2-7
V gene: TRBV11-2
CDR3 length: 15

CDR3 protein: CASSPQADQYMNTEAFF
CDR3 DNA: TGCGCCAGCAGCCCACAAGCGGATCAGTATATGAACACTGAAGCTTTCTTT
clone size: .
D gene: .
J gene: TRBJ1-1
V gene: TRBV7-3
CDR3 length: 17

CDR3 protein: CASVGDNGETQYF
CDR3 DNA: TGTGCCAGCGTCGGGGACAATGGAGAGACCCAGTACTTC
clone size: .
D gene: .
J gene: TRBJ2-5
V gene: TRBV25-1
CDR3 length: 13

CDR3 protein: CARTLYSNQPQHF
CDR3 DNA: TGTGCCAGAACCCTATATAGCAATCAGCCCCAGCATTTT
clone size: .
D gene: .
J gene: TRBJ1-5
V gene: TRBV24-1
CDR3 length: 13

CDR3 protein: CASRKTGTGGSGTEAFF
CDR3 DNA: TGTGCCAGCAGGAAGACCGGGACAGGGGGCTCGGGCACTGAAGCTTTCTTT
clone size: .
D gene: TRBD1
J gene: TRBJ1-1
V gene: TRBV2
CDR3 length: 17

CDR3 protein: CASSRGQGDNQPQHF
CDR3 DNA: TGTGCCAGCAGCCGCGGACAGGGGGACAATCAGCCCCAGCATTTT
clone size: few
D gene: TRBD1
J gene: TRBJ1-5
V gene: TRBV24-1
CDR3 length: 15

CDR3 protein: CASSLFSGEQYF
CDR3 DNA: TGTGCCAGCAGTTTATTTTCGGGCGAGCAGTACTTC
clone size: .
D gene: .
J gene: TRBJ2-7
V gene: TRBV7-9
CDR3 length: 12

CDR3 protein: CATSSTGLGSGQPQHF
CDR3 DNA: TGTGCCACCAGCAGTACAGGGTTAGGCTCGGGTCAGCCCCAGCATTTT
clone size: many
D gene: .
J gene: TRBJ1-5
V gene: TRBV15
CDR3 length: 16

CDR3 protein: CASDRDSGANVLTF
CDR3 DNA: TGTGCCAGCGATCGCGACTCTGGGGCCAACGTCCTGACTTTC
clone size: once
D gene: .
J gene: TRBJ2-6
V gene: TRBV2
CDR3 length: 14

CDR3 protein: CSVGQGSGNTF
CDR3 DNA: .
clone size: .
D gene: .
J gene: TRBJ1-2
V gene: TRBV29-1
CDR3 length: 11

CDR3 protein: CSARDGEGSYEQYF
CDR3 DNA: TGCAGTGCTAGAGATGGAGAGGGCTCCTACGAGCAGTACTTC
clone size: .
D gene: .
J gene: TRBJ2-7
V gene: TRBV20-1
CDR3 length: 14

CDR3 protein: CASSPFDRNYGYTF
CDR3 DNA: TGTGCCAGCAGCCCTTTCGACAGGAACTATGGCTACACCTTC
clone size: many
D gene: .
J gene: TRBJ1-2
V gene: TRBV7-2
CDR3 length: 14

CDR3 protein: CASSEMAATNEKLFF
CDR3 DNA: TGTGCCAGCAGTGAAATGGCGGCTACTAATGAAAAACTGTTTTTT
clone size: many
D gene: .
J gene: TRBJ1-4
V gene: TRBV2
CDR3 length: 15

CDR3 protein: CASSYGREETQYF
CDR3 DNA: TGTGCCAGCAGTTACGGCAGGGAAGAGACCCAGTACTTC
clone size: .
D gene: .
J gene: TRBJ2-5
V gene: TRBV6-6
CDR3 length: 13